The entry that follows covers one T cell receptor beta chain sequence. No antigen is known for it. CDR1 is KGHSH and CDR2 is LQKENI in the germline V gene. This CDR3 region has 15 residues. The ends were cut back, 3 bases at V and 7 bases at J, with 13 bases in the middle. These data are taken from a study of naive and memory T cell subsets. Findings of the study overall: Naive and memory repertoire findings lacked a ground truth for validation. Especially in CD8 cells, naive repertoires contained a few larger clonotypes, possibly CD45RA-re-expressing memory cells. Over 90% of naive TCR sequences appeared only once after error correction, unlike memory subsets.

An equimolar mix of two oligonucleotides served as the beta constant-region primer for TRBC1 and TRBC2. Ligated cDNA was amplified by four rounds of PCR with nested alpha and beta constant-region primers and SP2. TCRdb called the UMI-ligation and nested PCR reads again in MiXCR, with one record for every CDR3 protein. Of more than 95,000 distinct CDR3 sequences in the sample, more than 12% were seen once. Four subsets defined by CD45RA and CD27 were sorted after CD3, CD4, CD8 and live/dead staining. The receptor was isolated from a human donor in good health. The J gene is TRBJ1-6, the V gene TRBV18, with D perhaps TRBD1 (6 bases). Sequencing used naive CD8+ T cells from blood. CDR3 region: CASSPDTGKNSPLHF. The DNA of the CDR3 is TGTGCCAGCTCACCTGATACAGGGAAAAATTCACCCCTCCACTTT. The full variable domain, its missing parts supplied by reference TRBV18 and TRBJ1-6, is NAGVMQNPRHLVRRRGQEARLRCSPMKGHSHVYWYRQLPEEGLKFMVYLQKENIIDESGMPKERFSAEFPKEGPSILRIQQVVRGDSAAYFCASSPDTGKNSPLHFGNGTRLTVT.